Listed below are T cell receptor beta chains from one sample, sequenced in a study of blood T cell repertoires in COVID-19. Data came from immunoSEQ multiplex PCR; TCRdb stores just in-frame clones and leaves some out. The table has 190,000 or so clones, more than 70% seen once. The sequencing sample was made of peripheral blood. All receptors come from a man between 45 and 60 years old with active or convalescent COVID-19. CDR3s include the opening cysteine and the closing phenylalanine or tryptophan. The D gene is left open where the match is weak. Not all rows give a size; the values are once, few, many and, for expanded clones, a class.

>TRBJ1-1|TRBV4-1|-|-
CASSQLGSNTEAFF
TGCGCCAGCAGCCAACTAGGATCCAACACTGAAGCTTTCTTT
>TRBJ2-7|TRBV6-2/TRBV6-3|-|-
CASTPRGIPYEQYF
TGTGCCAGCACCCCCCGGGGGATCCCCTACGAGCAGTACTTC
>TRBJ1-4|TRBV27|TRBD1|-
CASSLYTGEKKLFF
TGTGCCAGCAGTTTATACACAGGGGAGAAAAAACTGTTTTTT
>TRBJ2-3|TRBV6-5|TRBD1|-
CASSYHDRGYTDTQYF
TGTGCCAGCAGTTATCACGACAGGGGGTACACAGATACGCAGTATTTT
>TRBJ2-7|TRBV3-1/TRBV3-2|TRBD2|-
CASSQRTSGGGSYEQYF
TGTGCCAGCAGCCAAAGGACTAGCGGGGGGGGCTCCTACGAGCAGTACTTC
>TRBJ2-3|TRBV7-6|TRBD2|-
CASSPGTSGRAPTQDTQYF
TGTGCCAGCAGCCCCGGGACTAGCGGGAGGGCCCCCACACAAGATACGCAGTATTTT
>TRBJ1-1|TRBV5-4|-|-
CASSPGGVNTEAFF
TGTGCCAGCAGCCCCGGCGGGGTGAACACTGAAGCTTTCTTT
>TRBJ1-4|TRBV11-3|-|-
CASSLVALAEKLFF
TGTGCCAGCAGCCTAGTGGCCTTGGCTGAAAAACTGTTTTTT
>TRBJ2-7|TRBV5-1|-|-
CASSLGRGSEQYF
TGCGCCAGCAGCTTGGGTCGGGGGTCCGAGCAGTACTTC
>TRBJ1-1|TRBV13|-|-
CASSFQENTEAFF
TGTGCCAGCAGCTTCCAGGAGAACACTGAAGCTTTCTTT
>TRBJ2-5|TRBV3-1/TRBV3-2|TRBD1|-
CASSQARGLGGTQYF
TGTGCCAGCAGCCAAGCCAGGGGGCTTGGTGGGACCCAGTACTTC
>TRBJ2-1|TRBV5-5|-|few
CASSFSAAGSYNEQFF
TGTGCCAGCAGCTTCTCGGCAGCAGGCTCCTACAATGAGCAGTTCTTC
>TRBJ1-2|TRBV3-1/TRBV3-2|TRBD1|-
CASSQDWGETGDGYTF
TGTGCCAGCAGCCAAGATTGGGGTGAGACAGGGGATGGCTACACCTTC
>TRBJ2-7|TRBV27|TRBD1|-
CASGQGSWYEQYF
TGTGCCAGCGGACAGGGGTCTTGGTACGAGCAGTACTTC
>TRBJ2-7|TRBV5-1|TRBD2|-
CASSLAWTSGREEQYF
TGCGCCAGCAGCTTGGCCTGGACTAGCGGGAGGGAAGAGCAGTACTTC
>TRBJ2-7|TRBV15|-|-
CATSRDQIQGVHEQYF
TGTGCCACCAGCAGAGACCAAATACAGGGTGTCCACGAGCAGTACTTC
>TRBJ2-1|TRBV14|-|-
CASSQELYTEQFF
TGTGCCAGCAGCCAAGAATTGTACACTGAGCAGTTCTTC
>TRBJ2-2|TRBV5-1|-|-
CASRWATGSLGGELFF
TGCGCCAGCAGGTGGGCAACAGGGTCCCTCGGCGGGGAGCTGTTTTTT
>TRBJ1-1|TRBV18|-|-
CASSPSRQNTEAFF
TGTGCCAGCTCACCATCAAGACAGAACACTGAAGCTTTCTTT
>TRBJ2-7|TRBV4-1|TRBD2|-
CASSQYSGGGSYEQYF
TGCGCCAGCAGCCAATATAGCGGGGGGGGCTCCTACGAGCAGTACTTC
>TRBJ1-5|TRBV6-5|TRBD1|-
CASSYKGTGEQPQHF
TGTGCCAGCAGTTACAAAGGGACAGGGGAACAGCCCCAGCATTTT
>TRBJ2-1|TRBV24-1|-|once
CATSDRQPYNEQFF
TGTGCCACCAGTGATAGACAGCCCTACAATGAGCAGTTCTTC
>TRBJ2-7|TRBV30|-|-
CACSRPHYEQYF
TGTGCCTGTTCCAGGCCGCACTACGAGCAGTACTTC
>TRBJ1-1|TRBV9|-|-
CASSALGNTEAFF
TGTGCCAGCAGCGCCCTAGGGAACACTGAAGCTTTCTTT